This T cell receptor (beta chain) is drawn from a study of CD8+CD57+ T cells in acquired aplastic anemia. Genomic DNA provided the template from which TCR beta VDJ and CDR3 profiles were obtained. In TCRdb, the reads were re-called with MiXCR into one record per CDR3 protein. The sample includes about 110,000 distinct CDR3 sequences, around 53% of them seen just once. V lost 8 bases and J lost 0; bases outside the gene matches: 8. CDR1 and CDR2 (germline): SNHLY, FYNNEI. The CDR3 covers 15 residues. The TCR was taken from a human donor in good health, serving as a control. The V gene is TRBV2, the J gene TRBJ1-1; 8 bases map to TRBD1. The specimen was sorted CD4+, CD8+, or CD8+CD57+ T cells (not recorded which) from PBMCs. CDR3 DNA: TGTGCCAGCTACAGGGGGATGCCCCTGAACACTGAAGCTTTCTTT. Encoded protein: CASYRGMPLNTEAFF.